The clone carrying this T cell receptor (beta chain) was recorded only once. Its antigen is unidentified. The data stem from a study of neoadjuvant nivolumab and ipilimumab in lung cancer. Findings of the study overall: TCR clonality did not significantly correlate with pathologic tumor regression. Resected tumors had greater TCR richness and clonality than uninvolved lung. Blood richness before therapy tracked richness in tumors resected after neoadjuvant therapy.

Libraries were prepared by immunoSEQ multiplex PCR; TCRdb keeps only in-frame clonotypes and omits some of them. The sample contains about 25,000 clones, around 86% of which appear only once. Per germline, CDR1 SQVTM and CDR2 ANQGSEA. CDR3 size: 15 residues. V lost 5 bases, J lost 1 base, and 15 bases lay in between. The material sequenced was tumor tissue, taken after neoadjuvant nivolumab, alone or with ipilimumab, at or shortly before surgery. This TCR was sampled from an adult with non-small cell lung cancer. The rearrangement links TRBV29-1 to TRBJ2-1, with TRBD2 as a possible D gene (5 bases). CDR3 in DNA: TGCAGCGTTATCGGTGGTCGGGGATCCTACAATGAGCAGTTCTTC. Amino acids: CSVIGGRGSYNEQFF.